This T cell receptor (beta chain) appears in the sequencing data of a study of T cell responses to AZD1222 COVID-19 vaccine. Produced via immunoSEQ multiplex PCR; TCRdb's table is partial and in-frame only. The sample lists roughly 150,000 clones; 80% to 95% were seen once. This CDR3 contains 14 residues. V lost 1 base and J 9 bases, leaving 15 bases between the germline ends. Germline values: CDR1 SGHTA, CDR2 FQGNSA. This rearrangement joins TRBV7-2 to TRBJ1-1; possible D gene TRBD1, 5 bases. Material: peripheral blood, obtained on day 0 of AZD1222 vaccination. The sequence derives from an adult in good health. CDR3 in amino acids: CASSLDQGNWKAFF. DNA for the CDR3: TGTGCCAGCAGCTTAGATCAGGGAAACTGGAAAGCTTTCTTT. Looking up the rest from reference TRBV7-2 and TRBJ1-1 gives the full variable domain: GAGVSQSPSNKVTEKGKDVELRCDPISGHTALYWYRQSLGQGLEFLIYFQGNSAPDKSGLPSDRFSAERTGGSVSTLTIQRTQQEDSAVYLCASSLDQGNWKAFFGQGTRLTVV.